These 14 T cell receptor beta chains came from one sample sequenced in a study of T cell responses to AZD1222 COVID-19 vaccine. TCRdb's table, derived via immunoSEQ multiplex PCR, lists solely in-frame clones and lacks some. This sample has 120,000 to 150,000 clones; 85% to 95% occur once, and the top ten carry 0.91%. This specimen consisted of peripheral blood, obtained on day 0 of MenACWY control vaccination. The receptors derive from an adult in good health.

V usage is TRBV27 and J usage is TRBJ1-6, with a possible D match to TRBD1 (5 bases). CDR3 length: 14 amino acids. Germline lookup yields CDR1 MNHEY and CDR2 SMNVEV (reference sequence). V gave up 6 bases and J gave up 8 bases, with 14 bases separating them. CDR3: CASSPGQGDSPLHF. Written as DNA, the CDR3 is TGTGCCAGCAGCCCGGGGCAGGGTGATTCACCCCTCCACTTT.

This CDR3 reads CASTSGTTDTQYF. In nucleotides, the CDR3 is TGTGCCAGCACTAGCGGGACCACAGATACGCAGTATTTT. The chain couples TRBV2 to TRBJ2-3, with TRBD2 matching 9 bases. V shed 7 bases, J shed 2 bases, and the junction held 1 base outside the gene matches. Germline assignment: CDR1 SNHLY and CDR2 FYNNEI. CDR3 length: 13 residues.

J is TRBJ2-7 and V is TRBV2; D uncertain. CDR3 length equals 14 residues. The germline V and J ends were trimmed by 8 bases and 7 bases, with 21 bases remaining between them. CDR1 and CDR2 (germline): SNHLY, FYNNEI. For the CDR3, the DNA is TGTGCCAGCCACGAAATAAGGAGCATTGGGGAGCAGTACTTC. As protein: CASHEIRSIGEQYF. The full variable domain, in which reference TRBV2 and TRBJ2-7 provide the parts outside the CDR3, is EPEVTQTPSHQVTQMGQEVILRCVPISNHLYFYWYRQILGQKVEFLVSFYNNEISEKSEIFDDQFSVERPDGSNFTLKIRSTKLEDSAMYFCASHEIRSIGEQYFGPGTRLTVT.

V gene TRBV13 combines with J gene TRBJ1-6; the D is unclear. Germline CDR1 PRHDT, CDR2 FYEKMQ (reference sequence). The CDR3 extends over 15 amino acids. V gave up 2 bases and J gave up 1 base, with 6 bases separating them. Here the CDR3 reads CASSLWGSYNSPLHF. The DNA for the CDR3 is TGTGCCAGCAGCTTATGGGGTTCCTATAATTCACCCCTCCACTTT.

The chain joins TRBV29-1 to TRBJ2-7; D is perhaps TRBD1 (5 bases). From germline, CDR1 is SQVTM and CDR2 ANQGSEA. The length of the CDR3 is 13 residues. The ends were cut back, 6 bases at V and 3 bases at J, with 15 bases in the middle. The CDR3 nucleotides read TGCAGCGTAATTTCTGGGGCGCTCTACGAGCAGTACTTC. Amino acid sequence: CSVISGALYEQYF.

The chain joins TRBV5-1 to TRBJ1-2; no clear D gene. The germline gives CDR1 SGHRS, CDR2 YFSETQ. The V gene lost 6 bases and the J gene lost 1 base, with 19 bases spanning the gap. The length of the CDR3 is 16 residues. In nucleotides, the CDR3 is TGCGCCAGCAAGATCTGGGAAGGGCCGCTTAACTATGGCTACACCTTC. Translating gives CASKIWEGPLNYGYTF.

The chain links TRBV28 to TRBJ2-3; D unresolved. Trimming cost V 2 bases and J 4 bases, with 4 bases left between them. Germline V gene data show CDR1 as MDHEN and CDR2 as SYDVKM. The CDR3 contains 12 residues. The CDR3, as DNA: TGTGCCAGCAGTTTAACGGCAGATACGCAGTATTTT. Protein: CASSLTADTQYF. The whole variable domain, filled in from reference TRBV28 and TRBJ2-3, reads DVKVTQSSRYLVKRTGEKVFLECVQDMDHENMFWYRQDPGLGLRLIYFSYDVKMKEKGDIPEGYSVSREKKERFSLILESASTNQTSMYLCASSLTADTQYFGPGTRLTVL.

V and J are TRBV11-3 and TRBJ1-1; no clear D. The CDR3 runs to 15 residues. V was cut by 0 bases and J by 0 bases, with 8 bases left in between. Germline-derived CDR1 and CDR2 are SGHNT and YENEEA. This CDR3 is CASSLEGGMNTEAFF. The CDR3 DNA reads TGTGCCAGCAGCTTAGAGGGAGGGATGAACACTGAAGCTTTCTTT.

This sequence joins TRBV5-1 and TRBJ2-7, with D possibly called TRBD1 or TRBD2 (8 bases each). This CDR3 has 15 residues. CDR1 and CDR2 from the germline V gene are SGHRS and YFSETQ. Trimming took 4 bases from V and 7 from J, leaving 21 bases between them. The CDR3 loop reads CASSTRTGSGGEQYF. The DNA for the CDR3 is TGCGCCAGCAGCACACGGACAGGGAGCGGGGGAGAGCAGTACTTC.

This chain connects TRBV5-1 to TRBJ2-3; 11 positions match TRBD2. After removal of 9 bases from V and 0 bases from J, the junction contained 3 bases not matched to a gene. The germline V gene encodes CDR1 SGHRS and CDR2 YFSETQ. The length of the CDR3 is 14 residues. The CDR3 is CATRTSGSTDTQYF. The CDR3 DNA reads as TGCGCCACCCGGACTAGCGGGAGCACAGATACGCAGTATTTT.

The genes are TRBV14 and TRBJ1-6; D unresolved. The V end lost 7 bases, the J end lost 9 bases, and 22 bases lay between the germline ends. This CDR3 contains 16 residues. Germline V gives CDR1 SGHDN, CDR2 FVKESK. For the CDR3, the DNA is TGTGCCAGCAAGGAAGGAGGGAGGCCCTATGGTTCACCCCTCCACTTT. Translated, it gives CASKEGGRPYGSPLHF. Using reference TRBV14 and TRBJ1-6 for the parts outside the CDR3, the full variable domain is EAGVTQFPSHSVIEKGQTVTLRCDPISGHDNLYWYRRVMGKEIKFLLHFVKESKQDESGMPNNRFLAERTGGTYSTLKVQPAELEDSGVYFCASKEGGRPYGSPLHFGNGTRLTVT.

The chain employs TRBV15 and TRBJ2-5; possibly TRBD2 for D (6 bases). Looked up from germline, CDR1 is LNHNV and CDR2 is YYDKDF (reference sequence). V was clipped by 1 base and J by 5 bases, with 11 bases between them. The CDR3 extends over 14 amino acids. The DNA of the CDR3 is TGTGCCACCAGCAGAGGACCCCGGGGGGAGACCCAGTACTTC. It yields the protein CATSRGPRGETQYF.

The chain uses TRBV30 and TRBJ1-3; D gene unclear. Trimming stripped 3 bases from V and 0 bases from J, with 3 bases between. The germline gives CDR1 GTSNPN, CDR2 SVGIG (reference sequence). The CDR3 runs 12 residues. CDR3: CAWSLSGNTIYF. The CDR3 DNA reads TGTGCCTGGAGCCTCTCTGGAAACACCATATATTTT.

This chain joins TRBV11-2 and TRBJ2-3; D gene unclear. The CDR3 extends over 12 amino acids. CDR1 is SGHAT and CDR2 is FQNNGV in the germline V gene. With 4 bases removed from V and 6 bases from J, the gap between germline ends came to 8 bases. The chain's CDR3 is CASSSLGDTQYF. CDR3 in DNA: TGTGCCAGCAGCTCTCTGGGTGATACGCAGTATTTT.